A single T cell receptor (beta chain) is shown here with its context. It has no known antigen specificity. No per-base quality is available; no much larger clone lies one base away. From each donor, a single peripheral blood sample of approximately 110 mL on average was drawn into heparinised tubes. Using a panel that included CD45RO, CCR7, CD25, CD127, CD95 and CD27, naive, central memory, regulatory and stem cell-like memory CD4+ T cells were sorted on a BD FACSAria II. A purity above 95% was achieved for all sorted populations. PBMCs were separated immediately by Lymphoprep density gradient centrifugation and were stained directly, without being cultured. So that batch effects would be minimized, each experiment stained and sorted samples in pairs, pairing one healthy donor with one patient. As encoded in the germline V gene, CDR1 is ENHRY while CDR2 is SYGVKD. Trimming takes 4 bases from V and 9 bases from J, and the germline ends sit 10 bases apart. The CDR3 spans 12 residues, from the cysteine through the phenylalanine. Of all the DNA, just the CDR3 is kept, 36 bases in frame from base 1.

This sample was included in a study of beta chain features in type 1 diabetes (dated by TCRdb to between 2017 and 2018). Context from the whole study: Mean age, gender distribution, total cell number and subset yield were not different between patients and healthy donors. A total of approximately 110,000,000 sorted cells were examined across all samples, and a strong correlation was observed between cell number per subset and RNA yield. The study compared TCRB repertoires of sorted circulating CD4+ T cell subsets between recently diagnosed type 1 diabetes patients and matched healthy donors. Regulatory and stem cell-like memory subsets were isolated from only 8 patients and roughly 8 healthy donors, whereas naive and central memory subsets came from all 28 donors.

General study outcomes and caveats: Shorter templates might have been favored by PCR, but patient and control samples were amplified and corrected together, so both groups would have been affected equally by any skew. Because cDNA rather than genomic DNA was sequenced, highly expressing activated cells could have been over-represented, although no difference in activation and CD3 levels was found between groups. Patients with type 1 diabetes made fewer insertions and deleted more nucleotides at VDJ recombination sites, implying thymic rearrangement abnormalities. Because small numbers of individuals were included in the HLA sub-analyses, any influence of HLA type on TCRB rearrangement was left unresolved. The naive, central memory and regulatory TCRB repertoires appeared to resemble one another more closely among patients than among healthy donors. In all four CD4+ subsets, TCRB CDR3 length was moderately but significantly shorter in type 1 diabetes patients.

All of the isolated RNA was reverse transcribed with the High Capacity cDNA Reverse Transcription Kit, so expressed TCRB transcripts were sequenced. Deep immunoSEQ sequencing was performed on naive, central memory and regulatory T cell samples, with an average of around 3.5 million total reads per sample. Sorted cells were lysed in RLT buffer and RNA was extracted with DNase-treated RNeasy Micro or Mini kits, depending on cell number. To prevent cross-contamination, each cell subset was processed individually, whereas patient and healthy donor samples were processed jointly. Using the immunoSEQ multiplex PCR, TCRB sequences were amplified from cDNA into 87-bp fragments spanning the CDR3 region. The amplicons were sequenced using the Illumina HiSeq platform. In the paper's pipeline: Synthetic template baselines were used to correct PCR bias computationally, reads within Hamming distance 2 were collapsed together, and singletons that could not be merged were discarded. Reads were aligned against IMGT to assign V, D and J genes, CDR3 length and insertions or deletions at six rearrangement sites. Within each subset, clonotype counts were normalized to sorted cell number, and only after that were true diversity and Gini coefficients computed with the tcR R package. The overlap coefficient, calculated on TCRB nucleotide sequences, was used to measure repertoire sharing. Out-of-frame TCRB sequences from naive cells were analyzed as a proxy for the pre-selection repertoire. TCRdb carries this immuneACCESS record with in-frame sequences only. Its versions omit some clonotypes, under half of them owing to an unresolved V gene in the studies checked, with the rest unexplained. V and J calls plus clone size are reproduced from that table; the DNA served to infer D and trimming. This sample lists 500,000 to 650,000 clones; roughly an eighth were detected once. The ten largest account for around 0.12% of the sample.

Sequencing input: naive CD4+ T cells from blood. Explained via the paper, the cell subset or site label denotes: true naive CD4+ T cells. This receptor chain uses TRBV10-3 and TRBJ2-1, with the D gene not confidently named. This TCR was sampled from a man aged 25-45 years with type 1 diabetes. The CDR3 region reads CAISGTQSEQFF. The sequenced DNA: TGTGCCATCAGTGGTACTCAAAGTGAGCAGTTCTTC.